The 31 T cell receptor beta chains below all came from one sample that was sequenced in a study of response to subunit inactivated influenza vaccine. Each CDR3 protein is one row after TCRdb ran MiXCR on the RT-PCR reads. The profile shows over 450,000 distinct CDR3 sequences, over 10% of them singletons. Source: PBMCs from blood, taken 40 to 50 days after vaccination. All receptors derive from a man in his fifties or sixties who received an inactivated influenza vaccine.

This chain joins TRBV3-1 and TRBJ2-4, with 9 bases fitting TRBD1. Germline CDR1 LGHDT, CDR2 YNNKEL (reference sequence). This CDR3 is built from 14 residues. Trimming cost V 6 bases and J 6 bases; bases outside gene matches: 6. The CDR3 loop is CASRKGQGGNIQYF. CDR3 nucleotide sequence: TGTGCCAGCAGAAAGGGACAGGGAGGAAACATTCAGTACTTC.

The chain carries TRBV29-1 and TRBJ1-1, with D perhaps matching TRBD1 (5 bases). Trimming left V 7 bases short and J 2 bases short, with 17 bases between. The CDR3 has 14 amino acids. CDR1 SQVTM and CDR2 ANQGSEA come from the germline V gene. CDR3 sequence reads: CSDLDREENTEAFF. The CDR3 DNA reads as TGCAGCGACCTCGACAGAGAGGAAAACACTGAAGCTTTCTTT. Combining the CDR3 with reference TRBV29-1 and TRBJ1-1 gives the whole variable domain SAVISQKPSRDICQRGTSLTIQCQVDSQVTMMFWYRQQPGQSLTLIATANQGSEATYESGFVIDKFPISRPNLTFSTLTVSNMSPEDSSIYLCSDLDREENTEAFFGQGTRLTVV.

There are a few counts of this clonotype. The V and J genes are TRBV6-2 or TRBV6-3 and TRBJ2-1; 10 positions match TRBD2. After removal of 2 bases from V and 8 bases from J, the junction contained 6 bases not matched to a gene. This CDR3 is built from 15 residues. Germline CDR1 reads MNHEY; CDR2 reads SVGEGT. The CDR3 nucleotides are TGTGCCAGCAGTTACAGCGGGGGGGCCGTCGATGAGCAGTTCTTC. Translated, it gives CASSYSGGAVDEQFF.

This clonotype was observed a handful of times. The V gene is TRBV5-1, the J gene TRBJ1-6; 8 bases line up with TRBD1. V trimming: 0 bases; J trimming: 0 bases; junction bases outside the gene matches: 2. Germline CDR1 reads SGHRS; CDR2 reads YFSETQ. The length of the CDR3 is 17 residues. The CDR3: CASSLGTGGSYNSPLHF. The DNA of the CDR3 is TGCGCCAGCAGCTTGGGAACAGGGGGCTCCTATAATTCACCCCTCCACTTT.

This chain joins TRBV21-1 and TRBJ1-5; TRBD1, the D gene given by the table, was not confirmed from the DNA. TRBV21-1 is annotated as a pseudogene. This CDR3 has 15 residues. The CDR3 nucleotides are TGTGCCAGCAGCAAAGCAGTCACAGGGCGGCAGCCCCAGCATTTT. As protein: CASSKAVTGRQPQHF.

The gene calls are TRBV20-1 and TRBJ2-1; D is undetermined. V lost 3 bases to trimming and J lost 0 bases, with 12 bases between them. The CDR3 runs to 15 residues. Germline CDR1 reads DFQATT; CDR2 reads SNEGSKA (reference sequence). The CDR3 coding sequence is TGCAGTGCTAGTCGTAGCTTGCACTCCTACAATGAGCAGTTCTTC. Its protein product is CSASRSLHSYNEQFF.

This chain links TRBV5-1 with TRBJ2-1; the D gene is possibly TRBD1 (6 bases). Germline CDR1 SGHRS, CDR2 YFSETQ. Deletions cut 4 bases from V and 9 bases from J, with 20 bases between. The CDR3 totals 15 residues. The CDR3 protein is CASSLKQGSLGEQFF. The CDR3 nucleotides are TGCGCCAGCAGCCTAAAACAGGGATCGTTGGGTGAGCAGTTCTTC. The full variable domain, with the rest looked up from reference TRBV5-1 and TRBJ2-1, is KAGVTQTPRYLIKTRGQQVTLSCSPISGHRSVSWYQQTPGQGLQFLFEYFSETQRNKGNFPGRFSGRQFSNSRSEMNVSTLELGDSALYLCASSLKQGSLGEQFFGPGTRLTVL.

This clonotype showed up many times. The chain joins TRBV29-1 to TRBJ1-2; a weak D match, TRBD1 (5 bases). V lost 2 bases and J lost 8, with 9 bases in between. The CDR3 totals 11 residues. Germline CDR1 SQVTM, CDR2 ANQGSEA. The DNA for the CDR3 is TGCAGCGTTGAAAAGGGGAGCGGCTACACCTTC. Translating gives CSVEKGSGYTF.

This clonotype appeared a few times. The chain employs TRBV7-9 and TRBJ2-1, with D maybe TRBD2 (6 bases). CDR1 is SEHNR and CDR2 is FQNEAQ in the germline V gene (reference sequence). Trimming took off 3 bases at V and 8 bases at J, with 11 bases between the two ends. This CDR3 has 13 amino acids. The CDR3 DNA reads as TGTGCCAGCAGCTTCGGACCGGGAGATGAGCAGTTCTTC. Translation gives CASSFGPGDEQFF.

The chain recombines TRBV12-3 or TRBV12-4 with TRBJ1-5, with 9 bases fitting TRBD1. The V and J ends lost 5 bases and 6 bases, in that order; junction bases with no gene match: 5. CDR3 length: 14 residues. For the CDR3, the DNA is TGTGCCAGCAGTCCACAGGGGGCCTCTCAGCCCCAGCATTTT. Residues: CASSPQGASQPQHF.

This clonotype appeared a few times. The chain employs TRBV12-3 or TRBV12-4 and TRBJ2-2, with TRBD2 as a possible D gene (5 bases). V dropped 1 base and J dropped 0 bases, with 9 bases sitting between them. This CDR3 has 16 amino acids. The CDR3 sequence: CASSLDGLSNTGELFF. Written as DNA, the CDR3 is TGTGCCAGCAGTTTAGATGGACTCTCGAACACCGGGGAGCTGTTTTTT.

This clonotype was counted between two and nine times. This chain links TRBV29-1 with TRBJ2-7, with 11 positions matching TRBD1. CDR3 length: 14 residues. Germline CDR1 is SQVTM and CDR2 is ANQGSEA. The trim removed 6 bases at V and 0 bases at J, leaving 4 bases unmatched. The CDR3 nucleotides read TGCAGCGTCAGAGGACAGGGGGCCTCCTACGAGCAGTACTTC. Amino acids: CSVRGQGASYEQYF.

The rearrangement links TRBV7-9 to TRBJ2-2; D not resolved. Germline CDR1 reads SEHNR; CDR2 reads FQNEAQ (reference sequence). The CDR3 loop spans 17 amino acids. Trimming removed 5 bases at V and 3 bases at J, with 19 bases between. CDR3 region: CASSPTTADAYTGELFF. CDR3 nucleotide sequence: TGTGCCAGCAGCCCCACAACCGCGGATGCCTACACCGGGGAGCTGTTTTTT.

This clonotype was observed a handful of times. The rearrangement uses TRBV7-9 and TRBJ1-4, with D possibly TRBD1 on 6 matching bases. The CDR3 is made up of 13 amino acids. Germline CDR1 reads SEHNR; CDR2 reads FQNEAQ (reference sequence). V lost 6 bases to trimming and J lost 5 bases, with 10 bases between them. The CDR3 DNA follows: TGTGCCAGCAGTAACAGGGAAAATGAAAAACTGTTTTTT. Residues: CASSNRENEKLFF.

V is TRBV20-1 and J is TRBJ2-4, with 13 bases lining up with TRBD2. Germline V gene lookup returns CDR1 DFQATT and CDR2 SNEGSKA (reference sequence). CDR3 length: 16 amino acids. The V gene end was trimmed by 0 bases and the J gene end by 7 bases; junction bases not matched to a gene: 6. The CDR3 bases are TGCAGTGCTAGAGATACTAGCGGGAGGGCCCAGAACATTCAGTACTTC. It translates to CSARDTSGRAQNIQYF.

This clonotype was detected only a few times. The rearrangement links TRBV29-1 to TRBJ2-2; no firm D call. Germline assignment: CDR1 SQVTM and CDR2 ANQGSEA. V dropped 3 bases and J dropped 6 bases, with 8 bases sitting between them. CDR3 length: 12 residues. The DNA for the CDR3 is TGCAGCGTTGACGGATTTGCCGGGGAGCTGTTTTTT. It is translated as CSVDGFAGELFF.

The chain recombines TRBV5-3 with TRBJ2-3; no definite D call. TRBV5-3 is treated as an ORF (open reading frame) with a function not yet certain. The V end lost 7 bases, the J end lost 2 bases, and 17 bases lay between the germline ends. The CDR3 length is 15 residues. The CDR3 protein is CARFPPAEITDTQYF. CDR3 sequence (DNA): TGTGCCAGATTCCCCCCGGCGGAGATCACAGATACGCAGTATTTT.

This clonotype was counted a few times. The chain employs TRBV5-1 and TRBJ2-7; a possible D gene is TRBD1 (6 bases). The CDR3 covers 15 residues. V was trimmed by 0 bases and J by 3 bases, leaving 13 bases between them. Germline V gene data show CDR1 as SGHRS and CDR2 as YFSETQ. Here the CDR3 DNA reads TGCGCCAGCAGCTTGGGGGCACAGGGAATCTACGAGCAGTACTTC. The encoded protein is CASSLGAQGIYEQYF.

This chain uses TRBV4-1 with TRBJ2-1, with D tentatively TRBD2 (6 bases). The CDR3 is 16 residues long. Germline assignment: CDR1 MGHRA and CDR2 YSYEKL. The V gene lost 1 base and the J gene lost 2 bases, with 12 bases spanning the gap. The CDR3 here is CASSQGGRGTYNEQFF. CDR3 coding DNA: TGCGCCAGCAGCCAAGGGGGTCGGGGGACCTACAATGAGCAGTTCTTC.

This clonotype appeared many times. The chain is built from TRBV12-3 or TRBV12-4 and TRBJ1-6; D call uncertain. This CDR3 comprises 12 residues. With 3 bases removed from V and 9 bases from J, the gap between germline ends came to 6 bases. CDR3 residues: CASSFSSSPLHF. In DNA, the CDR3 is TGTGCCAGCAGTTTTTCCTCTTCACCCCTCCACTTT.

The table lists this clonotype with many counts. This chain's CDR3 is CASSLEAGSAYNEQFF. DNA for the CDR3: TGCGCCAGCAGCTTGGAGGCGGGGTCAGCATACAATGAGCAGTTCTTC. The chain recombines TRBV5-1 with TRBJ2-1; D may be TRBD2 (6 bases). Trimming left V 0 bases short and J 4 bases short, with 14 bases between. Germline values: CDR1 SGHRS, CDR2 YFSETQ. The CDR3 totals 16 residues.

This clonotype was counted ten times or more. This rearrangement joins TRBV5-1 to TRBJ2-7; maybe TRBD2 (6 bases). The CDR3 covers 15 residues. Germline V gene data show CDR1 as SGHRS and CDR2 as YFSETQ. V gave up 4 bases and J gave up 0 bases, with 14 bases separating them. CDR3 sequence (DNA): TGCGCCAGCAGCAAGGGACCCGGGGGCTCCTACGAGCAGTACTTC. Translation gives CASSKGPGGSYEQYF.

The J gene is TRBJ2-2, the V gene TRBV7-2; D unclear. The V end was cut by 5 bases, the J end by 3 bases, with 10 bases between. Germline CDR1 reads SGHTA; CDR2 reads FQGNSA. The CDR3 spans 14 residues. CDR3: CASSTTRDTGELFF. DNA of the CDR3: TGTGCCAGCAGCACAACTCGGGACACCGGGGAGCTGTTTTTT. Using reference TRBV7-2 and TRBJ2-2 for the parts outside the CDR3, the full variable domain is GAGVSQSPSNKVTEKGKDVELRCDPISGHTALYWYRQSLGQGLEFLIYFQGNSAPDKSGLPSDRFSAERTGGSVSTLTIQRTQQEDSAVYLCASSTTRDTGELFFGEGSRLTVL.

V gene TRBV6-5 combines with J gene TRBJ1-2; D is ambiguous. The V and J ends lost 0 bases and 1 base respectively, with 6 bases between them. Germline lookup yields CDR1 MNHEY and CDR2 SVGAGI. This CDR3 is built from 14 residues. CDR3 nucleotides: TGTGCCAGCAGTTACTCGGGTTTTAACTATGGCTACACCTTC. It yields the protein CASSYSGFNYGYTF.

This chain links TRBV30 with TRBJ1-1, with 7 bases identical to TRBD1. The length of the CDR3 is 11 residues. Per germline, CDR1 GTSNPN and CDR2 SVGIG (reference sequence). Losses at the gene ends were 7 bases for V and 5 bases for J; bases not matched to a gene: 4. The CDR3 nucleotides read TGTGCCTTTATACAGGGGACTGAAGCTTTCTTT. Its protein product is CAFIQGTEAFF.

This clonotype occurred a few times. The V gene is TRBV6-2 or TRBV6-3, the J gene TRBJ2-3; TRBD2 matches at 8 bases. The CDR3 totals 12 residues. CDR1 and CDR2 (germline): MNHEY, SVGEGT. J was trimmed by 5 bases and V by 7 bases; bases with no gene match: 2. CDR3 bases: TGTGCCAGCAAGGGACTAGTAGATACGCAGTATTTT. Protein: CASKGLVDTQYF.

This clonotype was picked up many times. J is TRBJ2-1 and V is TRBV20-1; 12 nucleotides match TRBD2. Germline CDR1 reads DFQATT; CDR2 reads SNEGSKA (reference sequence). J gave up 7 bases and V 0 bases, and 16 bases lay outside the gene matches. The CDR3 length is 19 residues. CDR3 region: CSARDQGLAGGSRTNEQFF. The CDR3 coding sequence is TGCAGTGCTAGAGATCAAGGGCTAGCGGGAGGGTCCCGAACAAATGAGCAGTTCTTC.

This clonotype was picked up many times. This sequence joins TRBV10-1 and TRBJ2-3, with D perhaps matching TRBD2 (5 bases). This CDR3 region has 15 residues. Germline CDR1 WNHNN, CDR2 SYGVQD (reference sequence). V was clipped by 7 bases and J by 0 bases, with 14 bases between them. DNA for the CDR3: TGCGCCAGCAATCCTTCTAGCAGCAGCACAGATACGCAGTATTTT. Translated, it gives CASNPSSSSTDTQYF.

This clonotype was recorded a few times. V usage is TRBV12-3 or TRBV12-4 and J usage is TRBJ2-3; 8 bases agree with TRBD1. CDR3 length: 15 amino acids. With V trimmed by 5 bases and J by 2 bases, 6 bases remained unmatched. CDR3 sequence (DNA): TGTGCCAGCAGTCCCGGACAGGGCCTCACAGATACGCAGTATTTT. Its translation: CASSPGQGLTDTQYF.

The V call is TRBV12-3 or TRBV12-4, the J call TRBJ1-1; D is perhaps TRBD1 (6 bases). V lost 4 bases to trimming and J lost 8 bases, with 14 bases between them. There are 13 residues in the CDR3. For the CDR3, the DNA is TGTGCCAGCAGTTCCACAGGGCCCTGGGAAGCTTTCTTT. This translates into CASSSTGPWEAFF.

This clonotype was seen a handful of times. V gene TRBV7-2 combines with J gene TRBJ2-3; D is perhaps TRBD1 or TRBD2 (5 bases each). CDR3 size: 15 residues. Per germline, CDR1 SGHTA and CDR2 FQGNSA. With 1 base removed from V and 10 bases from J, the gap between germline ends came to 18 bases. The CDR3 loop is CASSLGDGRHRAQYF. The CDR3, as DNA: TGTGCCAGCAGCTTAGGGGACGGGCGCCATCGGGCGCAGTATTTT.